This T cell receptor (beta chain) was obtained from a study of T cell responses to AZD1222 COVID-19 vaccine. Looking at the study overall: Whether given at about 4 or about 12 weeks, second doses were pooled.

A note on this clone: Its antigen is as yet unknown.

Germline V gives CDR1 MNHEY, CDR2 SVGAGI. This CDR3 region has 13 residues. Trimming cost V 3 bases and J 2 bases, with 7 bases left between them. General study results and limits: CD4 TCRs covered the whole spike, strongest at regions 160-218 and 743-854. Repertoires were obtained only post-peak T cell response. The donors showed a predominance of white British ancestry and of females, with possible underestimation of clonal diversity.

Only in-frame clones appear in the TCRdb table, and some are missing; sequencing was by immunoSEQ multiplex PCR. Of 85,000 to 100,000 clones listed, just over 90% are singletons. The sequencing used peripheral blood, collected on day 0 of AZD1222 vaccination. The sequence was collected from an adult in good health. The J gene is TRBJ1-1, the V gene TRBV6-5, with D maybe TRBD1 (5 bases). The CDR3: CASSYGGNTEAFF. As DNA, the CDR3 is TGTGCCAGCAGTTATGGGGGTAACACTGAAGCTTTCTTT.